This T cell receptor beta chain originates from a study of T cells in Graves' hyperthyroidism and ophthalmopathy. The TCR beta CDR3 regions underwent amplification using RNA transcripts as the source. When the TCR CDR3 underwent first-round RT-PCR, the HTBI primer set was used. TCRdb reprocessed the multiplex PCR reads via MiXCR and lists one record per CDR3 protein. The table lists about 510,000 distinct CDR3 sequences, 12% to 15% of them singletons. V dropped 5 bases and J dropped 5 bases, with 22 bases sitting between them. CDR3 length: 15 residues. Germline CDR1 reads DFQATT; CDR2 reads SNEGSKA (reference sequence).

This TCR derives from a middle-aged woman with Graves' hyperthyroidism. The rearrangement joins TRBV20-1 to TRBJ2-7; D perhaps matches TRBD2 (8 bases). The sample comprised blood. DNA of the CDR3: TGCAGTGCTCGGATACCGGGACTAGGGGGCCACGAGCAGTACTTC. Translating it yields CSARIPGLGGHEQYF.